Detailed here is one T cell receptor (beta chain). CDR1 is MDHEN and CDR2 is SYDVKM in the germline V gene. The V and J ends lost 6 bases and 3 bases, in that order; junction bases with no gene match: 4. The CDR3 is 15 amino acids. The entry originates in a study of control samples from healthy donors and cancer patients. TCRdb keeps only in-frame clones here, not all; method: immunoSEQ multiplex PCR. The sample holds around 110,000 clones; approximately 92% are singletons and the top ten take about 1.1%. This sequence joins TRBV28 and TRBJ2-1; 11 bases line up with TRBD2. This receptor was obtained from a woman in her fifties or sixties with colorectal cancer. The specimen was PBMCs. CDR3 DNA sequence: TGTGCCAGCAGCATAGCGGGAGGGTTCTACAATGAGCAGTTCTTC. It encodes CASSIAGGFYNEQFF.